Shown below are 20 T cell receptor beta chains from a single sample sequenced in a study of T cells in Graves' hyperthyroidism and ophthalmopathy. Amplification of TCR beta CDR3 regions was performed using RNA transcripts as template. Primed by the HTBI set, a first-round RT-PCR was run on the TCR CDR3. TCRdb re-analysed the multiplex PCR reads in MiXCR, keeping a single row per CDR3 protein. The sample shows around 100,000 distinct CDR3 sequences, about 50% of them seen only once. Sequenced sample: blood. All receptors come from a man aged 40-50 years with Graves' hyperthyroidism.

This clonotype was seen more than once but under ten times. V usage is TRBV20-1 and J usage is TRBJ2-7; 7 nucleotides agree with TRBD2. Germline CDR1 DFQATT, CDR2 SNEGSKA (reference sequence). The CDR3 extends over 15 amino acids. V dropped 6 bases and J dropped 2; count of bases not matched to a gene: 13. In nucleotides, the CDR3 is TGCAGTGCCGTCCTTAGGTGGGGGGGAGCCTACGAGCAGTACTTC. Translating it yields CSAVLRWGGAYEQYF.

A few counts support this clonotype. The rearrangement links TRBV18 to TRBJ2-1; 7 nucleotides line up with TRBD2. CDR3 size: 16 residues. The V and J ends lost 1 base and 5 bases, in that order; junction bases with no gene match: 8. The V gene's germline CDR1 is KGHSH and CDR2 LQKENI. This CDR3 reads CASSPLLGLGNNEQFF. As DNA, the CDR3 is TGTGCCAGCTCACCACTGTTAGGACTAGGGAACAATGAGCAGTTCTTC. The full variable domain, in which reference TRBV18 and TRBJ2-1 provide the parts outside the CDR3, is NAGVMQNPRHLVRRRGQEARLRCSPMKGHSHVYWYRQLPEEGLKFMVYLQKENIIDESGMPKERFSAEFPKEGPSILRIQQVVRGDSAAYFCASSPLLGLGNNEQFFGPGTRLTVL.

V gene TRBV6-6 combines with J gene TRBJ1-3, with D unclear. Germline CDR1 MNHNY, CDR2 SVGAGI (reference sequence). Trimming removed 2 bases from V and 4 bases from J, with 12 bases in between. This CDR3 has 15 amino acids. The CDR3 is CASSYGGVLGNTIYF. CDR3 nucleotide sequence: TGTGCCAGCAGTTACGGTGGGGTGCTCGGAAACACCATATATTTT.

This clonotype showed up just once. The CDR3 does not close with the conserved phenylalanine or tryptophan, likely indicating a read error. The CDR3, as DNA: TGTGCTAGTGGTTTATGGGGGACTGAAGCTTTCTTA. It yields the protein CASGLWGTEAFL. The genes are TRBV12-5 and TRBJ1-1; D perhaps matches TRBD1 (5 bases). There are 12 residues in the CDR3. With 3 bases removed from V and 5 bases from J, the gap between germline ends came to 7 bases. Germline V lookup: CDR1 LGHNT, CDR2 FRNRAP.

The rearrangement uses TRBV7-8 and TRBJ1-2, with D possibly being TRBD1 (6 bases). Trimming cost V 11 bases and J 3 bases, with 10 bases left between them. This CDR3 spans 11 amino acids. Germline lookup yields CDR1 SGHVS and CDR2 FQNEAQ. The CDR3, as DNA: TGTGCCTCAGGGGACCACTATGGCTACACCTTC. As protein: CASGDHYGYTF.

This clonotype was observed many times. V and J are TRBV19 and TRBJ2-3, with TRBD1 matching 9 bases. Trimming at V came to 7 bases and at J to 4 bases, leaving 6 bases not matched to a gene. The CDR3 contains 14 residues. Germline V gene sequence: CDR1 LNHDA, CDR2 SQIVND (reference sequence). The CDR3 DNA reads TGTGCCAGTACCGCCACAGGGGGCGCAGATACGCAGTATTTT. Encoded protein: CASTATGGADTQYF.

This clonotype was picked up a small number of times. V is TRBV20-1 and J is TRBJ1-6; D may be TRBD1 (5 bases). This CDR3 has 18 amino acids. V was shortened by 3 bases and J by 0 bases, with 18 bases between the two germline ends. The germline V gene encodes CDR1 DFQATT and CDR2 SNEGSKA (reference sequence). The CDR3 spells CSARGVSGWNSYNSPLHF. CDR3 DNA: TGCAGTGCTAGGGGGGTTAGCGGGTGGAACTCCTATAATTCACCCCTCCACTTT.

This clonotype was found many times. The chain carries TRBV7-9 and TRBJ2-7; 8 nucleotides align to TRBD1. The CDR3 is 13 residues long. J lost 5 bases, V lost 3 bases, and 3 bases had no gene match. Germline CDR1 reads SEHNR; CDR2 reads FQNEAQ (reference sequence). The CDR3 region is CASSLTGDHEQYF. The CDR3 region has the DNA TGTGCCAGCAGCTTGACAGGGGACCACGAGCAGTACTTC.

This chain joins TRBV20-1 and TRBJ1-2; the D gene is possibly TRBD1 (5 bases). With 3 bases removed from V and 6 bases from J, the gap between germline ends came to 8 bases. CDR3 size: 11 residues. Germline V gene data show CDR1 as DFQATT and CDR2 as SNEGSKA (reference sequence). The CDR3 loop reads CSASLDNGYTF. CDR3 coding DNA: TGCAGTGCTAGCCTGGACAATGGCTACACCTTC.

This clonotype was detected only a few times. The chain links TRBV6-5 to TRBJ2-5, with TRBD2 identical over 12 bases. Trimming cost V 2 bases and J 5 bases; bases outside gene matches: 6. This CDR3 comprises 16 residues. CDR1 is MNHEY and CDR2 is SVGAGI in the germline V gene. In DNA, the CDR3 is TGTGCCAGCAGTTACATGGGACTAGCGGGTGGGGAGACCCAGTACTTC. It encodes CASSYMGLAGGETQYF.

This clonotype was seen a single time. This rearrangement joins TRBV9 to TRBJ1-2; D gene uncertain. This CDR3 has 15 residues. CDR1 is SGDLS and CDR2 is YYNGEE in the germline V gene. The V and J ends lost 0 bases and 0 bases respectively, with 9 bases between them. The CDR3 region has the DNA TGTGCCAGCAGCGTAGCTGAAGGTTCTAACTATGGCTACACCTTC. Its protein is CASSVAEGSNYGYTF.

This clonotype was recorded at least ten times. V is TRBV20-1 and J is TRBJ2-7; perhaps TRBD2 as D (6 bases). Germline assignment: CDR1 DFQATT and CDR2 SNEGSKA (reference sequence). The CDR3 spans 12 residues. The V end lost 6 bases, the J end lost 3 bases, and 12 bases lay between the germline ends. The CDR3 is CSAPGVLYEQYF. In nucleotides, the CDR3 is TGCAGTGCCCCGGGAGTCCTCTACGAGCAGTACTTC.

This sequence joins TRBV3-1 and TRBJ2-5; TRBD2 is a possible D gene (5 bases). This CDR3 has 15 amino acids. The V end was cut by 5 bases, the J end by 5 bases, with 18 bases between. Germline CDR1 reads LGHDT; CDR2 reads YNNKEL (reference sequence). CDR3 sequence: CASSSPAVSAETQYF. The CDR3 bases are TGTGCCAGCAGCTCCCCAGCGGTATCGGCGGAGACCCAGTACTTC.

A word on this clonotype: Being one base from a much bigger clone, this may be a read error. V gene TRBV2 combines with J gene TRBJ2-7; TRBD2 matches 10 bases. V trimming: 5 bases; J trimming: 2 bases; junction bases outside the gene matches: 9. This CDR3 has 16 amino acids. CDR1 is SNHLY and CDR2 is FYNNEI in the germline V gene. The CDR3 nucleotides read TGTGCCAGCAGTCCCGGACTAGCGGAAAGCCCCTACGAGCAGTACTTC. Translating gives CASSPGLAESPYEQYF.

This clonotype has at least ten counts. The chain recombines TRBV10-3 with TRBJ1-1; D call uncertain. The ends were cut back, 11 bases at V and 1 base at J, with 14 bases in the middle. This CDR3 region has 13 residues. The V gene's germline CDR1 is ENHRY and CDR2 SYGVKD. This CDR3 is CASRGPSNTEAFF. The CDR3 DNA sequence: TGTGCCTCTCGAGGACCCTCGAACACTGAAGCTTTCTTT.

The chain joins TRBV2 to TRBJ2-2, with TRBD2 matching over 7 bases. The CDR3 consists of 16 residues. The germline V gene has CDR1 SNHLY and CDR2 FYNNEI. Losses at the gene ends were 6 bases for V and 7 bases for J; bases not matched to a gene: 14. The CDR3 protein is CASSLGAGAGRGELFF. CDR3 DNA sequence: TGTGCCAGCAGCTTAGGGGCGGGAGCGGGCCGCGGGGAGCTGTTTTTT.

The CDR3 region has the DNA TGCAGTGCAAGACAGGACGGGAACAATCAGCCCCAGCATTTT. Translation gives CSARQDGNNQPQHF. The J gene is TRBJ1-5, the V gene TRBV20-1, with a tentative D call TRBD1 (6 bases). The V gene's germline CDR1 is DFQATT and CDR2 SNEGSKA (reference sequence). V lost 6 bases, J lost 3 bases, and 15 bases lay in between. The CDR3 runs 14 residues.

This clonotype came up many times. This chain connects TRBV24-1 to TRBJ1-2; D gene ambiguous. CDR1 and CDR2 from the germline V gene are KGHDR and SFDVKD. This CDR3 has 14 residues. Trimming left V 10 bases short and J 3 bases short, with 17 bases between. CDR3 sequence (DNA): TGTGCCACTGTCGATAGCCGGGCCGACTATGGCTACACCTTC. Its protein product is CATVDSRADYGYTF.

This clonotype showed up many times. The V and J genes are TRBV12-3 or TRBV12-4 and TRBJ1-2; TRBD1 is a possible D gene (5 bases). The V and J ends lost 5 bases and 5 bases respectively, with 15 bases between them. The CDR3 loop spans 14 amino acids. The CDR3 DNA reads as TGTGCCAGCAGTCCGTGGGACGGAAGTTATGGCTACACCTTC. This codes for CASSPWDGSYGYTF.

This clonotype has ten or more counts. The chain combines TRBV28 with TRBJ1-2, with 9 bases that match TRBD1. V trimming: 5 bases; J trimming: 5 bases; junction bases outside the gene matches: 3. Germline values: CDR1 MDHEN, CDR2 SYDVKM. This CDR3 has 13 amino acids. CDR3 sequence reads: CASSQGQGYGYTF. Written as DNA, the CDR3 is TGTGCCAGCAGTCAGGGACAGGGTTATGGCTACACCTTC.